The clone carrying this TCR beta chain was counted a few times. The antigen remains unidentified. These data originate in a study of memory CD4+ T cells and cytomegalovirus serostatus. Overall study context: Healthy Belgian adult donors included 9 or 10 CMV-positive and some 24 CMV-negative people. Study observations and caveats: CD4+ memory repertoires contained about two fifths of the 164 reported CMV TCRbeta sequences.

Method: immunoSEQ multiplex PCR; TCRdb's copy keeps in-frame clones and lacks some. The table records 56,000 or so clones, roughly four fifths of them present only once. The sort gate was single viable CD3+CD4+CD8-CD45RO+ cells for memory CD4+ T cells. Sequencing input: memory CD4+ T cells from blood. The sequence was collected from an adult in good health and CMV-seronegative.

Written as DNA, the CDR3 is TGTGCCAGCAGCTTAGATCCGGGACCCTACTACGAGCAGTACTTC. Its protein product is CASSLDPGPYYEQYF. This chain connects TRBV7-2 to TRBJ2-7, with D tentatively TRBD1 or TRBD2 (5 bases each). V dropped 1 base and J dropped 3 bases, with 13 bases sitting between them. CDR3 length equals 15 residues. Germline lookup yields CDR1 SGHTA and CDR2 FQGNSA.